These T cell receptor beta chains were read from a single sample in a study of shared clonotypes between healthy human individuals. Here immunoSEQ multiplex PCR was the method, and the copy in TCRdb shows in-frame clones only, minus some. The sample lists 740,000 or so clones; about 80% were seen once. The source material was memory CD4+ T cells sorted from blood. These receptor sequences come from a woman in her twenties or thirties in good health. Each CDR3 is given with its conserved first and last residue. D genes are given only for firm matches. For some rows the clone size is stated as once, few or many, or as a class when expanded; others skip it.

len	v_gene	j_gene	d_gene	abundance	CDR3nt	CDR3aa
16	TRBV28	TRBJ1-4	TRBD1	NA	TGTGCCAGCACCAAATACAGGGGGCTGGATAATGAAAAACTGTTTTTT	CASTKYRGLDNEKLFF
16	TRBV19	TRBJ2-6	TRBD1	few	TGTGCCAGTAGCGGGACAGGGAAGGCTGGGGCCAACGTCCTGACTTTC	CASSGTGKAGANVLTF
15	TRBV30	TRBJ1-3	NA	NA	TGTGCCTGCTCGTGGACTCCGGCGTCTGGAAACACCATATATTTT	CACSWTPASGNTIYF
13	TRBV28	TRBJ2-2	TRBD1	NA	TGTGCCGGAGAGACAGGGAACACCGGGGAACTGTTTTTT	CAGETGNTGELFF
16	TRBV2	TRBJ2-3	NA	NA	TGTGCCAGCAGAGCCCAGGGGGGCGGGAGCTCAGATACGCAGTATTTT	CASRAQGGGSSDTQYF
14	TRBV5-1	TRBJ1-2	TRBD1	NA	TGCGCCAGCAGCCCGGACAGGGGCTTGGGTGGCTACACCTTC	CASSPDRGLGGYTF
16	TRBV6-6	TRBJ2-1	TRBD2	NA	TGTGCCAGCAGCCTAAGCCCGGGGGGTACAAGGAATGAGCAGTTCTTC	CASSLSPGGTRNEQFF
14	TRBV7-8	TRBJ1-4	NA	NA	TGTGCCAGCAGCTTTGGGACAAGAAATGAAAAACTGTTTTTT	CASSFGTRNEKLFF
13	TRBV7-8	TRBJ2-5	TRBD1	NA	TGTGCCAGCAGCGCAGGGGGCTTGGAGACCCAGTACTTC	CASSAGGLETQYF
16	TRBV7-9	TRBJ2-5	TRBD2	once	TGTGCCAGCAGCTTAGGGACGGGGGGTTCTTTGGAGACCCAGTACTTC	CASSLGTGGSLETQYF
14	TRBV11-2	TRBJ1-2	TRBD1	NA	TGTGCCAGCAGCTTCGGGACAGGGGAGGATGGCTACACCTTC	CASSFGTGEDGYTF
17	TRBV27	TRBJ1-6	NA	NA	TGTGCCAGCAGCCTCCTAGGTCTTTCAAAGGGTGAGGACACCCTCCACTTT	CASSLLGLSKGEDTLHF
13	TRBV7-9	TRBJ2-3	NA	NA	TGTGCCAGCAGGGGCTCTAGCACAGATACGCAGTATTTT	CASRGSSTDTQYF
14	TRBV29-1	TRBJ2-1	TRBD2	NA	TGCAGCGTTGTTCAGCGGGATTGGGACAATGAGCAGTTCTTC	CSVVQRDWDNEQFF
15	TRBV28	TRBJ1-1	NA	NA	TGTGCCAGCAGCCAGCCCCAAGGGGCGCGAACTGAAGCTTTCTTT	CASSQPQGARTEAFF
14	TRBV30	TRBJ1-2	NA	NA	TGTGCCTGGTCTAGGACAGCGACTACCTATGGCTACACCTTC	CAWSRTATTYGYTF
17	TRBV5-1	TRBJ1-5	NA	few	TGCGCCAGCAGCTTGGGACTTTCGGGACGCGAGGATCAGCCCCAGCATTTT	CASSLGLSGREDQPQHF
18	TRBV2	TRBJ2-6	NA	NA	TGTGCCAGCAGCGAGTTACAGGGAGCGGTGTTAGGGGCCAACGTCCTGACTTTC	CASSELQGAVLGANVLTF
15	TRBV29-1	TRBJ2-3	NA	once	TGCAGCGTTGAATCGGGGTCTGCTAGCACAGATACGCAGTATTTT	CSVESGSASTDTQYF
13	TRBV2	TRBJ1-5	NA	NA	TGTGCCGGACAAAATTATAGCAATCAGCCCCAGCATTTT	CAGQNYSNQPQHF
18	TRBV5-1	TRBJ2-1	TRBD2	few	TGCGCCAGCAGCTGGGGACTAGCGGGAGGAACATATTACAATGAGCAGTTCTTC	CASSWGLAGGTYYNEQFF
20	TRBV15	TRBJ1-1	TRBD1	few	TGTGCCACCACCTCCATCCACCCCTGGGACACAGGGGGCATCGGTGCTGAAGCTTTCTTT	CATTSIHPWDTGGIGAEAFF
16	TRBV4-1	TRBJ2-1	TRBD1	NA	TGCGCCAGCAGGGAACTCGTCCGGGACAGCTACAATGAGCAGTTCTTC	CASRELVRDSYNEQFF
14	TRBV6-5	TRBJ2-1	NA	NA	TGTGCCAGCAGTTTACGGGAGTCCTACAATGAGCAGTTCTTC	CASSLRESYNEQFF
14	TRBV7-2	TRBJ1-1	TRBD1	NA	TGTGCCAGCAGCCGACAGGGGGCGAACACTGAAGCTTTCTTT	CASSRQGANTEAFF
13	TRBV7-9	TRBJ1-1	TRBD1	once	TGTGCCAGCAGCCATGACAGGGTCACTGAAGCTTTCTTT	CASSHDRVTEAFF
17	TRBV5-4	TRBJ2-2	TRBD1	NA	TGTGCCAGCAGCTCAGGAGGACAGGGGGCGCTTAACGGGGAGCTGTTTTTT	CASSSGGQGALNGELFF
13	TRBV5-1	TRBJ1-5	NA	once	TGCGCCAGCAGCTTGGTTCCCAATCAGCCCCAGCATTTT	CASSLVPNQPQHF
15	TRBV7-6	TRBJ2-1	NA	NA	TGTGCCAGCAGCACTAGACGAGACTCCTACAATGAGCAGTTCTTC	CASSTRRDSYNEQFF
15	TRBV2	TRBJ2-5	NA	NA	TGTGCCAGCAGCGCCTTTTCGGGCGACCAAGAGACCCAGTACTTC	CASSAFSGDQETQYF
12	TRBV25-1	TRBJ2-1	NA	NA	TGTGCCAGCAGTGAATTTCAGGGGAAGGGTTTCTTC	CASSEFQGKGFF
15	TRBV19	TRBJ2-1	NA	NA	TGTGCCAGTAGTATAGGGGGGCCCTCCTACAATGAGCAGTTCTTC	CASSIGGPSYNEQFF
15	TRBV5-1	TRBJ2-6	NA	NA	TGCGCCAGCAGCTCCCCCACGGACGGGGCCAACGTCCTGACTTTC	CASSSPTDGANVLTF
14	TRBV6-5	TRBJ2-3	NA	NA	TGTGCCAGCAGTCCTTTTTCCTGGGGATCTACGCAGTATTTT	CASSPFSWGSTQYF
11	TRBV7-9	TRBJ2-5	NA	NA	TGTGCCAGCAGCTCGATCGAAACCCAGTACTTC	CASSSIETQYF
15	TRBV6-1	TRBJ1-2	NA	NA	TGTGCCAGCAGTGAACATGGGGCAAGTAACTATGGCTACACCTTC	CASSEHGASNYGYTF
17	TRBV19	TRBJ2-2	NA	NA	TGTGCCAGTAATTCGCCCAACGCGAGACGGAACACCGGGGAGCTGTTTTTT	CASNSPNARRNTGELFF
15	TRBV11-2	TRBJ2-7	NA	NA	TGTGCCAGCAGCTTAGTTTTGGGCAACTGGGACGAGCAGTACTTC	CASSLVLGNWDEQYF
15	TRBV6-6	TRBJ2-7	TRBD2	few	TGTGCCAGCAGCTACCGGACTAGCCCCTACTACGAGCAGTACTTC	CASSYRTSPYYEQYF
15	TRBV2	TRBJ2-5	NA	NA	TGTGCCAGCAGTGAAGTTTGGGCCGACCAAGAGACCCAGTACTTC	CASSEVWADQETQYF
12	TRBV25-1	TRBJ2-1	NA	NA	TGTGCCAGCAGTGACTCCTACAATGAGCAGTTCTTC	CASSDSYNEQFF
16	TRBV5-8	TRBJ2-3	TRBD2	NA	TGTGCCAGCAGCAACCGAGGGGGTAGCGGGGCAGATACGCAGTATTTT	CASSNRGGSGADTQYF
22	TRBV7-2	TRBJ2-3	TRBD2	NA	TGTGCCAGCAGCTTAGCTGGATTAGCGGGAGGAAATATGGCACGAGGCACAGATACGCAGTATTTT	CASSLAGLAGGNMARGTDTQYF
14	TRBV27	TRBJ2-7	TRBD1	NA	TGTGCCAGCAGTGCCCGACAGGGCGAGAACGAGCAGTACTTC	CASSARQGENEQYF
13	TRBV5-4	TRBJ2-7	NA	many	TGTGCCAGCAGTCTACAGGGTTCCTACGAGCAGTACTTC	CASSLQGSYEQYF
14	TRBV5-1	TRBJ1-4	NA	NA	TGCGCCAGCAGCCCCGGGACACTTGGTGAAAAACTGTTTTTT	CASSPGTLGEKLFF
11	TRBV30	TRBJ2-3	NA	NA	TGTGCCTGGAGTAGTATGGATACGCAGTATTTT	CAWSSMDTQYF
13	TRBV10-3	TRBJ1-5	NA	NA	TGTGCCATCAGCTCAGAGGGCAATCAGCCCCAGCATTTT	CAISSEGNQPQHF
17	TRBV9	TRBJ2-1	NA	NA	TGTGCCAGCAGCGTAGATGGGACACTCTTCTCCTACAATGAGCAGTTCTTC	CASSVDGTLFSYNEQFF
15	TRBV28	TRBJ1-5	TRBD1	NA	TGTGCCAGCAGTAAGTCCGGGACAGGGTTTCAGCCCCAGCATTTT	CASSKSGTGFQPQHF
15	TRBV19	TRBJ2-3	TRBD2	once	TGTGCCAGTACTAGCGGGAGGATGGGTACAGATACGCAGTATTTT	CASTSGRMGTDTQYF